This TCR beta chain was sequenced in a study of OX40 agonist ivuxolimab in advanced cancers. Study-wide background: Six ivuxolimab dose levels, 0.01 to 10 mg/kg, were given intravenously every 2 weeks. Study-wide points: With doses of 0.1-3.0 mg/kg, partial responders showed among the lowest clonal expansion. The study found that CD8+ T cells averaged more expanded clones than CD4+.

CDR3 length: 17 amino acids. CDR1 is SNHLY, CDR2 FYNNEI, per germline. Trimming took off 7 bases at V and 8 bases at J, with 27 bases between the two ends. Libraries were prepared by immunoSEQ multiplex PCR; TCRdb keeps only in-frame clonotypes and omits some of them. Of over 25,000 clones listed, 80% to 90% were seen once; the top ten hold roughly 30%. With respect to this clone: Its specificity is not known.

Autoimmune disease history or systemic immunosuppression led to patient exclusion. The sequences come from CD4+ or CD8+ T cells sorted from blood, collected in a trial of the OX40 agonist ivuxolimab. The sequence derives from an adult with an advanced solid tumor such as melanoma, head and neck, liver or kidney cancer. V usage is TRBV2 and J usage is TRBJ2-1, with D possibly TRBD2 on 5 matching bases. DNA for the CDR3: TGTGCCAGCACGGCCCCGGGGATGGACGGGTATAGCGATGAGCAGTTCTTC. Its translation: CASTAPGMDGYSDEQFF.